These 23 T cell receptor beta chains came from one sample sequenced in a study of cytomegalovirus exposure and HLA in healthy donors. Primers for the PCR totalled 60 Vbeta and 13 Jbeta. Profiling relied on immunoSEQ multiplex PCR, and the TCRdb table lists in-frame clones only, not all of them. The data contain some 120,000 clones, 75% to 90% of them seen just once; the ten biggest clones take up over 6.5%. The specimen was PBMCs. The receptors come from a woman under 40 in good health and CMV-seropositive.

V usage is TRBV9 and J usage is TRBJ2-1; D is uncertain. This CDR3 is built from 15 residues. Germline CDR1 reads SGDLS; CDR2 reads YYNGEE. Trimming cost V 4 bases and J 4 bases, with 15 bases left between them. DNA of the CDR3: TGTGCCAGCAGCCCCGAGTCTACCCCGTACAATGAGCAGTTCTTC. Its protein product is CASSPESTPYNEQFF.

The V and J genes are TRBV6-4 and TRBJ2-1, with 9 bases that match TRBD2. V lost 3 bases and J lost 10; bases outside the gene matches: 10. CDR1 is MRHNA and CDR2 is SNTAGT in the germline V gene. The CDR3 extends over 15 amino acids. CDR3 sequence reads: CASSEEPSGTREQFF. In nucleotides, the CDR3 is TGTGCCAGCAGTGAAGAACCTAGCGGGACCCGGGAGCAGTTCTTC.

The chain is built from TRBV28 and TRBJ1-1; D gene uncertain. This CDR3 comprises 13 residues. CDR1 is MDHEN, CDR2 SYDVKM, per germline. The germline V and J ends were trimmed by 3 bases and 5 bases, with 10 bases remaining between them. The CDR3 sequence: CASSLSQTTEAFF. In DNA form, the CDR3 reads TGTGCCAGCAGTTTGTCCCAAACAACTGAAGCTTTCTTT.

CDR3 protein: CASSWGQNTEAFF. DNA for the CDR3: TGTGCCAGCAGCTGGGGGCAGAACACTGAAGCTTTCTTT. V and J are TRBV7-3 and TRBJ1-1; maybe TRBD1 (6 bases). V was cut by 4 bases and J by 1 base, with 7 bases left in between. This CDR3 has 13 residues. Germline CDR1 reads SGHTA; CDR2 reads FQGTGA.

With respect to this clone: Other DNA sequences in this sample translate to the same CDR3. The rearrangement uses TRBV10-3 and TRBJ2-7, with D tentatively TRBD2 (6 bases). V was shortened by 4 bases and J by 2 bases, with 15 bases between the two germline ends. The CDR3 runs to 15 residues. Germline V gene data show CDR1 as ENHRY and CDR2 as SYGVKD. Written as DNA, the CDR3 is TGTGCCATCAGTGGGGGGGTGGAGGGGACCTACGAGCAGTACTTC. Its protein product is CAISGGVEGTYEQYF.

The rearrangement uses TRBV5-6 and TRBJ2-1, with a weak D call TRBD2 (6 bases). Germline V gene sequence: CDR1 SGHDT, CDR2 YYEEEE. The CDR3 loop spans 18 amino acids. V was pared by 3 bases and J by 0 bases, with 19 bases between. As DNA, the CDR3 is TGTGCCAGCAGCTACCGGCACTTTTGGAGGGGCTCCTACAATGAGCAGTTCTTC. This codes for CASSYRHFWRGSYNEQFF.

The V call is TRBV21-1, the J call TRBJ2-7; TRBD1, the table's D call, was not compared with the DNA. TRBV21-1 is a pseudogene locus. The CDR3 consists of 17 residues. The CDR3: CASSKASGQGPSYEQYF. The CDR3 coding sequence is TGTGCCAGCAGCAAAGCCTCTGGACAGGGTCCCTCCTACGAGCAGTACTTC.

This sequence joins TRBV6-5 and TRBJ2-3; no definite D call. This CDR3 is 14 amino acids long. Germline loops: CDR1 MNHEY, CDR2 SVGAGI. V lost 2 bases to trimming and J lost 5 bases, with 11 bases between them. CDR3 sequence reads: CASSYTPTGDTQYF. In DNA, the CDR3 is TGTGCCAGCAGTTACACCCCGACGGGAGATACGCAGTATTTT.

The CDR3, as DNA: TGCGCCAGCAGCTTGGATAGGAGCTCCTACGAGCAGTACTTC. Translated, it gives CASSLDRSSYEQYF. V is TRBV5-1 and J is TRBJ2-5; D ambiguous. The DNA end lines up better with TRBJ2-7; the J call may be wrong. CDR3 length: 14 amino acids. The germline gives CDR1 SGHRS, CDR2 YFSETQ.

Concerning this clone: No DNA is shown, since the ends of the CDR3 on it are uncertain; the CDR3 is the one TCRdb lists. The V call is TRBV30, the J call TRBJ1-2. The germline CDR1 and CDR2 sequences are GTSNPN and SVGIG (reference sequence). Ends included, the CDR3 has 14 residues. The chain's CDR3 is CAWSVGGGAVSVTF.

This chain connects TRBV7-3 to TRBJ2-5; 12 nucleotides align to TRBD2. Germline loops: CDR1 SGHTA, CDR2 FQGTGA. V lost 5 bases, J lost 5 bases, and 6 bases stayed unmatched. The CDR3 is 15 amino acids. CDR3 DNA: TGTGCCAGCAGCCCCACTAGCGGGAGGTTTGAGACCCAGTACTTC. It specifies CASSPTSGRFETQYF. The whole variable domain, filled in from reference TRBV7-3 and TRBJ2-5, reads GAGVSQTPSNKVTEKGKYVELRCDPISGHTALYWYRQSLGQGPEFLIYFQGTGAADDSGLPNDRFFAVRPEGSVSTLKIQRTERGDSAVYLCASSPTSGRFETQYFGPGTRLLVL.

This clone was seen only a few times. V and J are TRBV6-5 and TRBJ1-2; D is perhaps TRBD1 (5 bases). V lost 4 bases and J 4 bases, leaving 13 bases between the germline ends. Looked up from germline, CDR1 is MNHEY and CDR2 is SVGAGI. This CDR3 region has 14 residues. CDR3 coding DNA: TGTGCCAGCAGTTCACGGCAGGGCTCCTATGGCTACACCTTC. It is translated as CASSSRQGSYGYTF.

The chain joins TRBV2 to TRBJ1-1; D unresolved. The CDR3 is 12 residues long. CDR1 is SNHLY, CDR2 FYNNEI, per germline. Trimming stripped 6 bases from V and 6 bases from J, with 11 bases between. The CDR3 region is CASRFQQSEAFF. In nucleotides, the CDR3 is TGTGCCAGCAGGTTCCAACAGTCTGAAGCTTTCTTT.

The chain links TRBV6-1 to TRBJ1-4, with no clear D. The V and J ends lost 5 bases and 0 bases respectively, with 7 bases between them. In germline, CDR1 is MNHNS, CDR2 SASEGT. The CDR3 loop spans 14 amino acids. The CDR3 DNA is TGTGCCAGCAGTTTAGCAGCAACTAATGAAAAACTGTTTTTT. It codes for CASSLAATNEKLFF.

This clone has a single count. This rearrangement joins TRBV27 to TRBJ2-1, with 12 bases aligning to TRBD2. Losses at the gene ends were 7 bases for V and 0 bases for J; bases not matched to a gene: 10. Germline values: CDR1 MNHEY, CDR2 SMNVEV (reference sequence). This CDR3 is 18 amino acids long. The CDR3 DNA reads as TGTGCCAGCACCCGGACTAGCGGGGTCTACCCCTCCTACAATGAGCAGTTCTTC. Protein: CASTRTSGVYPSYNEQFF.

The gene calls are TRBV5-1 and TRBJ2-2; tentative D call: TRBD2 (5 bases). The CDR3 extends over 15 amino acids. Germline CDR1 and CDR2: SGHRS and YFSETQ. V was trimmed by 1 base and J by 8 bases, leaving 15 bases between them. The CDR3 region has the DNA TGCGCCAGCAGCTTGTCTACGGAGGATCGGGGGGAGCTGTTTTTT. This gives the protein CASSLSTEDRGELFF.

The rearrangement joins TRBV2 to TRBJ1-5; 7 nucleotides agree with TRBD1. The germline V gene has CDR1 SNHLY and CDR2 FYNNEI. J lost 3 bases, V lost 5 bases, and 10 bases had no gene match. This CDR3 region has 16 residues. The CDR3 region is CASSFFDRDHNQPQHF. The CDR3 DNA reads as TGTGCCAGCAGTTTTTTCGACAGGGACCACAATCAGCCCCAGCATTTT.

This clone was seen more than once but under ten times. The chain employs TRBV5-4 and TRBJ2-6; D is possibly TRBD2 (6 bases). V lost 0 bases and J lost 0, with 13 bases in between. Looked up from germline, CDR1 is SGHNT and CDR2 is YYREEE (reference sequence). The CDR3 is made up of 18 amino acids. Here the CDR3 DNA reads TGTGCCAGCAGCTTGGGCGGCAGGAGGGACTCTGGGGCCAACGTCCTGACTTTC. As protein: CASSLGGRRDSGANVLTF.

This sequence joins TRBV15 and TRBJ2-7; 8 bases agree with TRBD1. With 3 bases clipped from V and 2 bases from J, the junction kept 3 bases outside the gene matches. Germline V gives CDR1 LNHNV, CDR2 YYDKDF (reference sequence). The CDR3 has 14 amino acids. CDR3 DNA: TGTGCCACCAGCAGTCGACAGGGGACCTACGAGCAGTACTTC. Translation gives CATSSRQGTYEQYF.

CDR3 coding DNA: TGTGCCAGCAGCAGGACAGGGGATTTGAGCAATCAGCCCCAGCATTTT. It codes for CASSRTGDLSNQPQHF. The J gene is TRBJ1-5, the V gene TRBV28; TRBD1 matches 9 bases. V shed 6 bases, J shed 1 base, and the junction held 7 bases outside the gene matches. CDR3 size: 16 residues. Germline CDR1 and CDR2: MDHEN and SYDVKM.

This chain uses TRBV6-5 with TRBJ1-4; D is perhaps TRBD1 (6 bases). V was pared by 2 bases and J by 8 bases, with 15 bases between. This CDR3 is built from 15 residues. Per germline, CDR1 MNHEY and CDR2 SVGAGI. The chain's CDR3 is CASSYGGGGQEKLFF. Here the CDR3 DNA reads TGTGCCAGCAGTTACGGAGGGGGGGGCCAGGAAAAACTGTTTTTT.

The V and J genes are TRBV19 and TRBJ1-5; TRBD1 aligns across 7 bases. V dropped 4 bases and J dropped 2; count of bases not matched to a gene: 2. The CDR3 consists of 14 residues. Germline V CDR1 and CDR2: LNHDA, SQIVND (reference sequence). Written as DNA, the CDR3 is TGTGCCAGTAGTAGACAGGGAGGCAATCAGCCCCAGCATTTT. Translated, it gives CASSRQGGNQPQHF.

The rearrangement links TRBV5-5 to TRBJ2-1; a possible D gene is TRBD1 (5 bases). The V gene's germline CDR1 is SGHKS and CDR2 YYEKEE (reference sequence). V lost 0 bases to trimming and J lost 6 bases, with 13 bases between them. CDR3 length: 15 amino acids. The CDR3 bases are TGTGCCAGCAGCTTGGAGCAGGGAAGGATCAATGAGCAGTTCTTC. Its protein product is CASSLEQGRINEQFF.